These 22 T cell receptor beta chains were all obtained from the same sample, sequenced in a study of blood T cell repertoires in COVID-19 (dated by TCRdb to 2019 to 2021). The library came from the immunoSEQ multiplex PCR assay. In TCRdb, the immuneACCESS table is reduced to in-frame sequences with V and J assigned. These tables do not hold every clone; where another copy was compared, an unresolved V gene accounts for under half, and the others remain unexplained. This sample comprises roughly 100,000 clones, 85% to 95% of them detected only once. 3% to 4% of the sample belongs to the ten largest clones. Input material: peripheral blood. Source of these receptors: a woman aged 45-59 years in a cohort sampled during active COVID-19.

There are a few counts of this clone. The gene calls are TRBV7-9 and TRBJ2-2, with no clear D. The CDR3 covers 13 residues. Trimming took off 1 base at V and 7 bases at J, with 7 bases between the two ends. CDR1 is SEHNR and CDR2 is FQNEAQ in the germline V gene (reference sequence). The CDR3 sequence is CASSLVAYGELFF. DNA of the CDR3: TGTGCCAGCAGCTTAGTAGCTTACGGGGAGCTGTTTTTT.

CDR3 sequence: CASSFVEIAGAGEQFF. The CDR3 DNA sequence: TGCGCCAGCAGCTTTGTGGAGATAGCGGGAGCCGGTGAGCAGTTCTTC. V is TRBV5-1 and J is TRBJ2-1, with TRBD2 identical over 9 bases. CDR1 is SGHRS and CDR2 is YFSETQ in the germline V gene. The CDR3 runs 16 residues. V was clipped by 2 bases and J by 9 bases; unmatched bases: 12.

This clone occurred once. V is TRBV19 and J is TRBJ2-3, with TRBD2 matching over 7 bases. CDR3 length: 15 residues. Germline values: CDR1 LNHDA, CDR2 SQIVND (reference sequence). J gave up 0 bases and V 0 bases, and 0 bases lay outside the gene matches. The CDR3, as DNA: TGTGCCAGTAGTATAGAGGGAGGGAGCACAGATACGCAGTATTTT. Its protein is CASSIEGGSTDTQYF.

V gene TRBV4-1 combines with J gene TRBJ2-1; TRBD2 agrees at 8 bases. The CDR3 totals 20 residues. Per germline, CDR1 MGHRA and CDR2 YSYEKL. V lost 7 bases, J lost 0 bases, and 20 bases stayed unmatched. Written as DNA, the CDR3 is TGCGCCAGCACCCGGGAGGGCGGGGGGCGATTTGGGAGCTCCTACAATGAGCAGTTCTTC. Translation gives CASTREGGGRFGSSYNEQFF.

The CDR3 DNA is TGTGCCATCAGTAGGGGGGGGGATAGCGATTCACCCCTCCACTTT. As protein: CAISRGGDSDSPLHF. The J gene is TRBJ1-6, the V gene TRBV10-3; a possible D gene is TRBD1 (6 bases). Germline V gives CDR1 ENHRY, CDR2 SYGVKD. The CDR3 covers 15 residues. The ends were cut back, 5 bases at V and 8 bases at J, with 16 bases in the middle.

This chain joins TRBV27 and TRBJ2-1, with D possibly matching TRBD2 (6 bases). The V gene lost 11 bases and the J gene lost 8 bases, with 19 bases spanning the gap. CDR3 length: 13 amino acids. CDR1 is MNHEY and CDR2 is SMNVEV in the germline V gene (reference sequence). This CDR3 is CAAGDSMLHEQFF. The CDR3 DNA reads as TGTGCCGCTGGGGACTCTATGCTTCATGAGCAGTTCTTC.

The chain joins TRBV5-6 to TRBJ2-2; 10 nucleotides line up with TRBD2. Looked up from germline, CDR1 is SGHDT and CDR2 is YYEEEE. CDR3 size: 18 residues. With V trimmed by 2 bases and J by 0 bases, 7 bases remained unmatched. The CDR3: CASSFGPSGRANTGELFF. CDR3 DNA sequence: TGTGCCAGCAGCTTTGGTCCTAGCGGGAGAGCGAACACCGGGGAGCTGTTTTTT.

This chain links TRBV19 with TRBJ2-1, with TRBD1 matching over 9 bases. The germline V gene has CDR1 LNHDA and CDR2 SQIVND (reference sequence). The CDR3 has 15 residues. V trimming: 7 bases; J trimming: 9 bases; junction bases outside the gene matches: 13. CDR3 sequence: CASKGGQGNYGEQFF. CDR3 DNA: TGTGCCAGTAAGGGGGGACAGGGCAACTATGGTGAGCAGTTCTTC.

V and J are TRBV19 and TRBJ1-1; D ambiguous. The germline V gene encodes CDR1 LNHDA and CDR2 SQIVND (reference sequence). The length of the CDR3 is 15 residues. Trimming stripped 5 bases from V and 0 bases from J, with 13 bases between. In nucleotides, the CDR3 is TGTGCCAGTAGTCTAAGCGGAGGATTGAACACTGAAGCTTTCTTT. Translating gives CASSLSGGLNTEAFF.

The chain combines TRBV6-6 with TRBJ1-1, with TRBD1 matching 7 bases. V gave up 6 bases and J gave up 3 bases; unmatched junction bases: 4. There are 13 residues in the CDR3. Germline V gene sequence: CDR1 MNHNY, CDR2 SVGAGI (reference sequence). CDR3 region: CASRVQGYTEAFF. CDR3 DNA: TGTGCCAGCAGGGTACAGGGGTACACTGAAGCTTTCTTT.

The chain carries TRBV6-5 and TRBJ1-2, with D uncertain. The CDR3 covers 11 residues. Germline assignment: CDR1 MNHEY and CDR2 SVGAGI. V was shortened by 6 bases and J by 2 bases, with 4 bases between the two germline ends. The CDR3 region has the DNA TGTGCCAGCAGCCTGAACTATGGCTACACCTTC. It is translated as CASSLNYGYTF.

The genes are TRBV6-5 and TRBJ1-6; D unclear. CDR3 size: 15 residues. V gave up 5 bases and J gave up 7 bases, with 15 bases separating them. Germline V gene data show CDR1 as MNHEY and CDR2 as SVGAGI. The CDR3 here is CASSHNIAANSPLHF. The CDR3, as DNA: TGTGCCAGCAGTCATAACATCGCGGCCAATTCACCCCTCCACTTT.

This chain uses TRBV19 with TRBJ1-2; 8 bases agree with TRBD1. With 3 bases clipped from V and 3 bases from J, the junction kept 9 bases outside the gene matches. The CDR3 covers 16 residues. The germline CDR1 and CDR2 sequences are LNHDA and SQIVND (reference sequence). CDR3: CASSILGTGSHYGYTF. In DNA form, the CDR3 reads TGTGCCAGTAGTATTCTGGGGACAGGCTCTCACTATGGCTACACCTTC.

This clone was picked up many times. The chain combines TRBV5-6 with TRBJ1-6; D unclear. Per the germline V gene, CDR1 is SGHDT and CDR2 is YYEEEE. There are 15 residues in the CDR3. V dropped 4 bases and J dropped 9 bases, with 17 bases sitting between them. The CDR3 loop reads CASSPGDLRLSPLHF. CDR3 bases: TGTGCCAGCAGCCCCGGGGATCTAAGACTTTCACCCCTCCACTTT.

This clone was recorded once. The CDR3 nucleotides read TGTGCCAGCAGCTTAGCGGGAGGTCTTGCGAAGGATGAGCAGTTCTTC. Translated, it gives CASSLAGGLAKDEQFF. The chain couples TRBV7-2 to TRBJ2-1; weak D call: TRBD2 (6 bases). In germline, CDR1 is SGHTA, CDR2 FQGNSA. Trimming pared 0 bases from V and 8 bases from J, leaving 17 bases between. This CDR3 is built from 16 residues.

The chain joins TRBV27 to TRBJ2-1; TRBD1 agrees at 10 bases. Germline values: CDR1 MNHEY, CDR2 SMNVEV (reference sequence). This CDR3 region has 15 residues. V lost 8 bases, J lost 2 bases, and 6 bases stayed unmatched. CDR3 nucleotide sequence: TGTGCCAGCGGCCAAGGACAGGGGGCCTACAATGAGCAGTTCTTC. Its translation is CASGQGQGAYNEQFF.

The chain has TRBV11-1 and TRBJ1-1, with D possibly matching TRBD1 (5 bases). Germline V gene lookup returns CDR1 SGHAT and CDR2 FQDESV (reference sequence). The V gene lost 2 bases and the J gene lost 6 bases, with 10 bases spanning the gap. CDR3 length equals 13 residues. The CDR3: CASSLPGRAEAFF. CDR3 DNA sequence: TGTGCCAGCAGCTTACCAGGGAGGGCTGAAGCTTTCTTT.

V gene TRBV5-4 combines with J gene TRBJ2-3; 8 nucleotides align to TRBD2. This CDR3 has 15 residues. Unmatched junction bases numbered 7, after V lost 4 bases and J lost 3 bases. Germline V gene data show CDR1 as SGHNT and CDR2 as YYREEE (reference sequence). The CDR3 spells CASSLREGTTDTQYF. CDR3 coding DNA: TGTGCCAGCAGCCTACGGGAGGGTACAACAGATACGCAGTATTTT.

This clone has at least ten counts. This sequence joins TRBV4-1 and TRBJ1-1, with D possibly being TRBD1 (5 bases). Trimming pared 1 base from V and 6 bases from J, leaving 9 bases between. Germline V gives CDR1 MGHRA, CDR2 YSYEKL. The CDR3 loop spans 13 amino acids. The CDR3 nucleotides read TGCGCCAGCAGCCAAGGGGGGGGACCTGAAGCTTTCTTT. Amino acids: CASSQGGGPEAFF.

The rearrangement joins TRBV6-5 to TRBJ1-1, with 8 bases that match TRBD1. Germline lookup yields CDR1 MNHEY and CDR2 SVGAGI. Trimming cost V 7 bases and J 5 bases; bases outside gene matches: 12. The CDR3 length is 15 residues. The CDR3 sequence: CASTPLGGTGTEAFF. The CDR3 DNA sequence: TGTGCCAGCACTCCCCTAGGGGGGACAGGTACTGAAGCTTTCTTT.

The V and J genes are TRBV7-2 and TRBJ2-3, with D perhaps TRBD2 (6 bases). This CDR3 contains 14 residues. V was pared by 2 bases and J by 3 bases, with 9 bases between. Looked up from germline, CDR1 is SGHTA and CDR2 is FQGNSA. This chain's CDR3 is CASSLSRGTDTQYF. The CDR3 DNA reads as TGTGCCAGCAGCTTATCACGGGGGACAGATACGCAGTATTTT.

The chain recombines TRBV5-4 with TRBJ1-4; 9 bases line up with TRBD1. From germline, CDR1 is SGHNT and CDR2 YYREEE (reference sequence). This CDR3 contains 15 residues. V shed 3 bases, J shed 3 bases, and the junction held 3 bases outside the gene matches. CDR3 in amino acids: CASSSGTGPNEKLFF. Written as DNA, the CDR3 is TGTGCCAGCAGCTCGGGGACAGGGCCTAATGAAAAACTGTTTTTT.